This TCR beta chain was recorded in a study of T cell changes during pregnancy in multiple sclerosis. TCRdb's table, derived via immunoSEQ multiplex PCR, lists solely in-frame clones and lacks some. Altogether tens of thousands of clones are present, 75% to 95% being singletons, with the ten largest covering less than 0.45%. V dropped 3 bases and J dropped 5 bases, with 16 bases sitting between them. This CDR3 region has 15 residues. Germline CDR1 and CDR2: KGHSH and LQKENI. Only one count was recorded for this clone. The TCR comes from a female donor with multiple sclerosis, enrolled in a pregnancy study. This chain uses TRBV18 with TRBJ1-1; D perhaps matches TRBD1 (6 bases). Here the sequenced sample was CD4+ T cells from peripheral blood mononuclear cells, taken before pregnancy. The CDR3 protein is CASSPVAGAGTEAFF. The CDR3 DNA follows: TGTGCCAGCTCACCGGTCGCGGGGGCCGGAACTGAAGCTTTCTTT.